This T cell receptor (beta chain) was retrieved from a study of blood T cell repertoires in COVID-19. Turning to the study itself: Sample material is recorded as cDNA or gDNA derived from T cells, B-cell-depleted T cells, or PBMCs.

Profiled with immunoSEQ multiplex PCR; TCRdb holds only in-frame clones, not every one. The sample holds approximately 290,000 clones; roughly 92% are singletons and the top ten take over 2%. V trimming: 5 bases; J trimming: 6 bases; junction bases outside the gene matches: 8. The germline gives CDR1 SGHTA, CDR2 FQGNSA. The length of the CDR3 is 14 residues. Sequenced input: peripheral blood. The source of this sequence is a young woman with COVID-19, enrolled during active disease. V and J are TRBV7-2 and TRBJ1-2; 8 positions match TRBD1. CDR3 amino acids: CASSVGQGLNGYTF. CDR3 DNA sequence: TGTGCCAGCAGCGTAGGACAGGGCCTAAATGGCTACACCTTC.